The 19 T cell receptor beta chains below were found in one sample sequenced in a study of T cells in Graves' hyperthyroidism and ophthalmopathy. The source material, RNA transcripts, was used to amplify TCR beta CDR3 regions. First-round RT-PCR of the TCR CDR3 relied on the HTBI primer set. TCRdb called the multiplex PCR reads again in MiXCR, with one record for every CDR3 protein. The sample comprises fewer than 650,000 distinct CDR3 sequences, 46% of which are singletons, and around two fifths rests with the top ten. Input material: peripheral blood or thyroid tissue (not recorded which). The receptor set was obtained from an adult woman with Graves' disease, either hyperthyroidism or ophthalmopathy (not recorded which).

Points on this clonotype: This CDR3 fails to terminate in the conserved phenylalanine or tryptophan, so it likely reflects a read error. Here the CDR3 DNA reads TGTGCCACCGGGGACAGGCGACTAAGCTACACCGTC. It is translated as CATGDRRLSYTV. This chain joins TRBV10-3 and TRBJ1-2; 8 bases line up with TRBD1. The V gene end was trimmed by 10 bases and the J gene end by 9 bases; junction bases not matched to a gene: 10. This CDR3 has 12 residues. Germline V gene data show CDR1 as ENHRY and CDR2 as SYGVKD.

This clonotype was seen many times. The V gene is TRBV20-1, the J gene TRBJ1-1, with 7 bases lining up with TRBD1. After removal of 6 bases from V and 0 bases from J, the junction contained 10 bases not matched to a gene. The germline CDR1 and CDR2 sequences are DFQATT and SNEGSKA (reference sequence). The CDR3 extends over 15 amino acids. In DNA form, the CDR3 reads TGCAGTGCCCAACGCAGGACAGGAATGAACACTGAAGCTTTCTTT. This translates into CSAQRRTGMNTEAFF.

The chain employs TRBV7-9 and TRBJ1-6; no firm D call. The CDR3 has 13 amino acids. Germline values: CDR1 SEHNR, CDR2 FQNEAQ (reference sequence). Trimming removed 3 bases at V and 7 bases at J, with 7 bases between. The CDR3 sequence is CASSFEENSPLHF. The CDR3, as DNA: TGTGCCAGCAGCTTTGAGGAGAATTCACCCCTCCACTTT.

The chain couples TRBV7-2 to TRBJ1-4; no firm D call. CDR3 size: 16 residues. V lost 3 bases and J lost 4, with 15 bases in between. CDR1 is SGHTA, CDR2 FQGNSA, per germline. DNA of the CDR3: TGTGCCAGCAGCTTTAGCGGACCCCCACTTAATGAAAAACTGTTTTTT. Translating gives CASSFSGPPLNEKLFF.

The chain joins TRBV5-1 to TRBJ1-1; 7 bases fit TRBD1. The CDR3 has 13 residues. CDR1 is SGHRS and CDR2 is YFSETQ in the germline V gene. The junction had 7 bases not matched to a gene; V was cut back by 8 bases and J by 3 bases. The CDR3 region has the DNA TGCGCCAGTAAGACAGGGAGGGACACTGAAGCTTTCTTT. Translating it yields CASKTGRDTEAFF. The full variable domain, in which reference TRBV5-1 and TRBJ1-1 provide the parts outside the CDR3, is KAGVTQTPRYLIKTRGQQVTLSCSPISGHRSVSWYQQTPGQGLQFLFEYFSETQRNKGNFPGRFSGRQFSNSRSEMNVSTLELGDSALYLCASKTGRDTEAFFGQGTRLTVV.

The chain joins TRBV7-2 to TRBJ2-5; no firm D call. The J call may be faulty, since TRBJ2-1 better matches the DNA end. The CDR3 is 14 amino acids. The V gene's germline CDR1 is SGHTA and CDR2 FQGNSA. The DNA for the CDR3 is TGTGCCAGCAGCTTCCCACAGCAGCACAATGAGCAGTTCTTC. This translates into CASSFPQQHNEQFF.

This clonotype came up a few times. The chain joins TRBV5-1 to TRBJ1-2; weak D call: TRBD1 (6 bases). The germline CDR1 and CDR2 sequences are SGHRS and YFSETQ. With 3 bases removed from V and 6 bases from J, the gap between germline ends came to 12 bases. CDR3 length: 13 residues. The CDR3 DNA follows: TGCGCCAGCAGCTCAGGACAGATAGATGGCTACACCTTC. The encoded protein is CASSSGQIDGYTF.

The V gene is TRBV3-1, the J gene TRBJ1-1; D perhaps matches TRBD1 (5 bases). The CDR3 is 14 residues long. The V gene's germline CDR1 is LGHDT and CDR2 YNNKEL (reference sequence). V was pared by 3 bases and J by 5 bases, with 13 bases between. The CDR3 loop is CASSHPRGVTEAFF. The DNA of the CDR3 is TGTGCCAGCAGCCACCCACGGGGGGTAACTGAAGCTTTCTTT.

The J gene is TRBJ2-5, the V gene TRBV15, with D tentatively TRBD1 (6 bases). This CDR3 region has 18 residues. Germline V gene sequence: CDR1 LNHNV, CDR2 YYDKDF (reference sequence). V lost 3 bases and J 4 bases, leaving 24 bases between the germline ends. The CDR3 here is CATSSVERADRPGETQYF. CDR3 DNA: TGTGCCACCAGCAGCGTTGAAAGGGCCGACAGGCCCGGAGAGACCCAGTACTTC.

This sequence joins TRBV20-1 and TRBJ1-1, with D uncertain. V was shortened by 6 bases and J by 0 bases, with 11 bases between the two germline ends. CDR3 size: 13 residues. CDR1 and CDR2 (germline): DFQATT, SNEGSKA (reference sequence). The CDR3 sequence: CSAPVGLNTEAFF. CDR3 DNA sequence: TGCAGTGCCCCCGTAGGATTGAACACTGAAGCTTTCTTT.

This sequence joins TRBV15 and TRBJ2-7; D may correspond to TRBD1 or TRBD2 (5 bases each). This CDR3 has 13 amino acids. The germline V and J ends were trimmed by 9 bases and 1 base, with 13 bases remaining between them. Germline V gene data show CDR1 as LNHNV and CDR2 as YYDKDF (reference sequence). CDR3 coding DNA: TGTGCCACTGGGGGTGAGTGGTCCTACGAGCAGTACTTC. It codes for CATGGEWSYEQYF.

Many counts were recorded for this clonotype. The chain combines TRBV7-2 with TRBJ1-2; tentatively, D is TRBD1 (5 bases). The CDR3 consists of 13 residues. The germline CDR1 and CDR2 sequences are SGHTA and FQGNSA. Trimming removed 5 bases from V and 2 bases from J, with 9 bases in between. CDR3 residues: CASSPTVNYGYTF. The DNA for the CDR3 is TGTGCCAGCAGCCCGACAGTAAACTATGGCTACACCTTC.

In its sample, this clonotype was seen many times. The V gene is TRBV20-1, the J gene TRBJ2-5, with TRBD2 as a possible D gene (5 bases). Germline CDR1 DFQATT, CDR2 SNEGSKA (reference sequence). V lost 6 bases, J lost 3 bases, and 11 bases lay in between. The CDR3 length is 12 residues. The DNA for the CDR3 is TGCAGTGCGGCTGTCGGGGAAGAGACCCAGTACTTC. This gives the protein CSAAVGEETQYF.

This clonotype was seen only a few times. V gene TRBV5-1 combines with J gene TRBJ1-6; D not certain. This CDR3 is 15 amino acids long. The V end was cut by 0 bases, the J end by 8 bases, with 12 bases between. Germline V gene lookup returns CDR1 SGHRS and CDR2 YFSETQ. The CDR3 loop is CASSLDWSEDSPLHF. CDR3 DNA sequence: TGCGCCAGCAGCTTGGACTGGAGTGAGGATTCACCCCTCCACTTT.

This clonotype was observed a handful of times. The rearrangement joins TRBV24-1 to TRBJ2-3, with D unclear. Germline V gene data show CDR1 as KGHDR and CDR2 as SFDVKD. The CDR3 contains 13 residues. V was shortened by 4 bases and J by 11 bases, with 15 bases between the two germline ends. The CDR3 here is CATSDSIPSRQYF. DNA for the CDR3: TGTGCCACCAGTGACTCCATACCTTCAAGGCAGTATTTT.

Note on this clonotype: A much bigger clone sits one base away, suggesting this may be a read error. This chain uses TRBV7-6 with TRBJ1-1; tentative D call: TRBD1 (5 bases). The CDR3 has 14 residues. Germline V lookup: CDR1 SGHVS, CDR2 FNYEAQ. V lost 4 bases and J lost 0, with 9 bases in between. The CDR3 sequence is CASSSAGMNTEAFF. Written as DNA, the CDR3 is TGTGCCAGCAGCTCGGCAGGGATGAACACTGAAGCTTTCTTT.

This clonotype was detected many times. This chain's CDR3 is CASSQEGTDAYEQYF. CDR3 DNA sequence: TGCGCCAGCAGCCAAGAGGGGACAGACGCCTACGAGCAGTACTTC. The rearrangement joins TRBV4-1 to TRBJ2-7; 7 positions agree with TRBD1. CDR3 length: 15 amino acids. J gave up 2 bases and V 0 bases, and 4 bases lay outside the gene matches. Per germline, CDR1 MGHRA and CDR2 YSYEKL.

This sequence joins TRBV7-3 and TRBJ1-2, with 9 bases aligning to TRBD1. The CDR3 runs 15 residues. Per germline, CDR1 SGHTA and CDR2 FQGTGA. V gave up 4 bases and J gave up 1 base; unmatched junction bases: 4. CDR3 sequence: CASSSGTGINYGYTF. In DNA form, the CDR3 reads TGTGCCAGCAGCTCAGGGACAGGGATTAACTATGGCTACACCTTC. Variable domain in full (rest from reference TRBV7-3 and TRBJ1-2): GAGVSQTPSNKVTEKGKYVELRCDPISGHTALYWYRQSLGQGPEFLIYFQGTGAADDSGLPNDRFFAVRPEGSVSTLKIQRTERGDSAVYLCASSSGTGINYGYTFGSGTRLTVV.

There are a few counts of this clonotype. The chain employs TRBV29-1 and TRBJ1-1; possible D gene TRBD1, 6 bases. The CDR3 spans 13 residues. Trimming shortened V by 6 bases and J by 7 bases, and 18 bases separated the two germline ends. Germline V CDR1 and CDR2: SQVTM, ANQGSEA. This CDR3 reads CSVAPSYRDEAFF. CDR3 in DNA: TGCAGCGTCGCACCATCGTACAGGGATGAAGCTTTCTTT.